A single sample is the source of the 29 T cell receptor beta chains below, sequenced in a study of blood T cells in healthy people across ages. Primers used in a second PCR of about 7 to 12 cycles were a sample-barcoded 5' primer and a J-beta primer mix. TCRdb analysed the 5' RACE reads with MiXCR anew, one entry per CDR3 protein. The sample carries hundreds of thousands of distinct CDR3 sequences, 55% to 70% recorded once. The sample was blood. These receptors all stem from a man in his thirties or forties in good health.

A few counts support this clonotype. CDR3 sequence (DNA): TGTGCCAGCAGCCAAAACTTCCCCGGGAGTCACAATGAGCAGTTCTTC. Translating gives CASSQNFPGSHNEQFF. The chain has TRBV4-2 and TRBJ2-1; D is perhaps TRBD2 (6 bases). Germline loops: CDR1 LGHNA, CDR2 YNFKEQ. The CDR3 is 16 residues long. Trimming took 2 bases from V and 5 from J, leaving 16 bases between them.

The chain combines TRBV7-9 with TRBJ2-6; D is unresolved. Germline assignment: CDR1 SEHNR and CDR2 FQNEAQ (reference sequence). The CDR3 loop spans 17 amino acids. V lost 1 base and J 1 base, leaving 11 bases between the germline ends. CDR3 sequence (DNA): TGTGCCAGCAGCTTAGAGGCAGTCCTATCTGGGGCCAACGTCCTGACTTTC. This gives the protein CASSLEAVLSGANVLTF.

CDR3 sequence: CASSKYPSGLDVAGYTF. CDR3 nucleotide sequence: TGTGCCAGCAGCAAATACCCCAGTGGGCTAGATGTAGCAGGCTACACCTTC. V usage is TRBV2 and J usage is TRBJ1-2; D is uncertain. CDR3 length: 17 residues. Germline V gene data show CDR1 as SNHLY and CDR2 as FYNNEI. V gave up 6 bases and J gave up 8 bases, with 28 bases separating them.

A few counts support this clonotype. The rearrangement links TRBV6-1 to TRBJ2-4; 7 nucleotides align to TRBD2. V gave up 1 base and J gave up 9 bases; unmatched junction bases: 9. Germline CDR1 reads MNHNS; CDR2 reads SASEGT. There are 15 residues in the CDR3. CDR3 loop: CASSEGAEGGTIQYF. CDR3 DNA: TGTGCCAGCAGTGAAGGGGCTGAGGGAGGGACCATTCAGTACTTC.

There are a few counts of this clonotype. The chain's CDR3 is CATGRGVGETQYF. As DNA, the CDR3 is TGCGCCACCGGGAGAGGGGTCGGAGAGACCCAGTACTTC. The chain employs TRBV4-3 and TRBJ2-5; possible D gene TRBD2, 6 bases. V gave up 10 bases and J gave up 4 bases, with 16 bases separating them. The CDR3 is 13 residues long. Germline V gene lookup returns CDR1 LGHNA and CDR2 YSLEER.

The V and J genes are TRBV29-1 and TRBJ2-3; TRBD1 matches at 11 bases. The CDR3 runs 13 residues. The germline gives CDR1 SQVTM, CDR2 ANQGSEA. V shed 7 bases and J 5 bases; nucleotides not matched to a gene: 5. CDR3 amino acids: CSAGQGAQDTQYF. For the CDR3, the DNA is TGCAGCGCTGGACAGGGGGCGCAAGATACGCAGTATTTT.

This chain links TRBV3-1 with TRBJ2-4, with 9 bases aligning to TRBD2. Judging by the DNA end, TRBJ2-7 fits better; the J call may be wrong. The CDR3 is 16 residues long. CDR1 and CDR2 from the germline V gene are LGHDT and YNNKEL (reference sequence). The chain's CDR3 is CASSQVTSGSSYEQYF. The CDR3 DNA follows: TGTGCCAGCAGCCAGGTCACTAGCGGGTCATCCTACGAGCAGTACTTC.

This clonotype was counted between two and nine times. V and J are TRBV4-2 and TRBJ1-5, with 7 positions matching TRBD1. Per germline, CDR1 LGHNA and CDR2 YNFKEQ. This CDR3 has 16 residues. V shed 0 bases and J 3 bases; nucleotides not matched to a gene: 5. The CDR3 loop is CASSQEGQAYNQPQHF. Here the CDR3 DNA reads TGTGCCAGCAGCCAAGAAGGACAGGCTTACAATCAGCCCCAGCATTTT.

This clonotype has just one count. This chain links TRBV5-1 with TRBJ2-1; weak D call: TRBD2 (6 bases). The germline V gene encodes CDR1 SGHRS and CDR2 YFSETQ. V was trimmed by 0 bases and J by 8 bases, leaving 9 bases between them. The CDR3 sequence is 13 residues long. In DNA, the CDR3 is TGCGCCAGCAGCTTGGTACTAGCATATGAGCAGTTCTTC. Translated, it gives CASSLVLAYEQFF.

This clonotype was seen a single time. An end of the junction does not agree with germline; a read error may underlie this. This chain connects TRBV6-5 to TRBJ2-3; D gene unclear. The CDR3 sequence is 13 residues long. Looked up from germline, CDR1 is MNHEY and CDR2 is SVGAGI. The CDR3 DNA is TGTGCCGGCAGTTACCGGACCACAGATACGCAGTATTTT. Translating it yields CAGSYRTTDTQYF.

The chain's CDR3 is CSARERSSGANVLTF. CDR3 DNA sequence: TGCAGTGCTAGAGAACGGTCCTCTGGGGCCAACGTCCTGACTTTC. The chain uses TRBV20-1 and TRBJ2-6, with D hard to call. Germline V lookup: CDR1 DFQATT, CDR2 SNEGSKA (reference sequence). The CDR3 runs 15 residues. The V gene lost 0 bases and the J gene lost 0 bases, with 6 bases spanning the gap.

V usage is TRBV20-1 and J usage is TRBJ2-7; either TRBD1 or TRBD2 may fit D (5 bases each). Trimming took 5 bases from V and 0 from J, leaving 26 bases between them. The CDR3 has 18 amino acids. Germline CDR1 reads DFQATT; CDR2 reads SNEGSKA (reference sequence). The CDR3 bases are TGCAGTGCTGTCCCGATTCTGCGGGCAGGGCGAAGCTCCTACGAGCAGTACTTC. Protein product: CSAVPILRAGRSSYEQYF.

The chain uses TRBV6-5 and TRBJ2-1; a weak D match, TRBD2 (6 bases). CDR3 length equals 13 residues. The germline V gene encodes CDR1 MNHEY and CDR2 SVGAGI. Trimming took 7 bases from V and 8 from J, leaving 15 bases between them. In nucleotides, the CDR3 is TGTGCCAGCAACCTCCAGGGAGGCCATGAGCAGTTCTTC. As protein: CASNLQGGHEQFF.

This clonotype occurred a few times. V is TRBV2 and J is TRBJ2-7; D unresolved. Germline V lookup: CDR1 SNHLY, CDR2 FYNNEI. The length of the CDR3 is 11 residues. The V gene lost 0 bases and the J gene lost 6 bases, with 3 bases spanning the gap. CDR3 sequence (DNA): TGTGCCAGCAGTGAAGCGCTCGAGCAGTACTTC. Translation gives CASSEALEQYF.

The chain recombines TRBV3-1 with TRBJ1-4, with TRBD1 as a possible D gene (5 bases). The CDR3 runs 15 residues. CDR1 and CDR2 from the germline V gene are LGHDT and YNNKEL (reference sequence). With 3 bases removed from V and 3 bases from J, the gap between germline ends came to 11 bases. CDR3 DNA sequence: TGTGCCAGCAGCCATTATGGGGGGTCTAATGAAAAACTGTTTTTT. Translation: CASSHYGGSNEKLFF.

To note about this clonotype: This may come from a read error, since a much larger clone is one base off. The chain recombines TRBV7-2 with TRBJ2-7, with D perhaps TRBD2 (5 bases). V was pared by 3 bases and J by 2 bases, with 8 bases between. The germline gives CDR1 SGHTA, CDR2 FQGNSA. This CDR3 region has 13 residues. CDR3 in amino acids: CASSFGVPYEQYF. The CDR3, as DNA: TGTGCCAGCAGCTTCGGGGTTCCCTACGAGCAGTACTTC.

This clonotype turned up a few times. The rearrangement uses TRBV20-1 and TRBJ1-6; the D is unclear. Between the trimmed V and J ends, which lost 0 bases and 0 bases, there was a span of 9 bases. Germline CDR1 and CDR2: DFQATT and SNEGSKA (reference sequence). CDR3 length: 16 amino acids. CDR3 sequence: CSARDYSLSYNSPLHF. CDR3 DNA sequence: TGCAGTGCTAGAGATTACAGCCTCTCCTATAATTCACCCCTCCACTTT.

This clonotype turned up a few times. The chain employs TRBV10-3 and TRBJ1-2; weak D call: TRBD1 (5 bases). V was pared by 6 bases and J by 6 bases, with 17 bases between. CDR1 is ENHRY, CDR2 SYGVKD, per germline. The length of the CDR3 is 14 residues. This CDR3 is CAISRDLAGDGYTF. In nucleotides, the CDR3 is TGTGCCATCAGCCGCGACCTGGCGGGGGATGGCTACACCTTC.

The sample holds a few counts of this clonotype. The chain combines TRBV29-1 with TRBJ2-7, with D unclear. Germline lookup yields CDR1 SQVTM and CDR2 ANQGSEA. Trimming pared 7 bases from V and 2 bases from J, leaving 15 bases between. This CDR3 has 13 amino acids. CDR3: CSATDGSTYEQYF. For the CDR3, the DNA is TGCAGCGCTACAGACGGCAGTACCTACGAGCAGTACTTC.

As for this clonotype: At one end the junction does not follow the germline gene, possibly because of a read error. The genes are TRBV15 and TRBJ2-6; TRBD1 is a possible D gene (6 bases). Germline assignment: CDR1 LNHNV and CDR2 YYDKDF (reference sequence). The CDR3 totals 17 residues. CDR3 DNA sequence: TGTGCCACCAGCAGAGAAACGCCAGGGGCTGGGGCCAACGTCCTGGCTTTC. Protein product: CATSRETPGAGANVLAF.

This sequence joins TRBV7-2 and TRBJ2-3; tentatively, D is TRBD2 (5 bases). Trimming removed 5 bases from V and 4 bases from J, with 16 bases in between. CDR1 and CDR2 from the germline V gene are SGHTA and FQGNSA. There are 15 residues in the CDR3. CDR3 in amino acids: CASSGGSVRADTQYF. For the CDR3, the DNA is TGTGCCAGCAGCGGCGGTAGCGTGCGGGCAGATACGCAGTATTTT. The variable domain in full, completed from reference TRBV7-2 and TRBJ2-3, reads GAGVSQSPSNKVTEKGKDVELRCDPISGHTALYWYRQSLGQGLEFLIYFQGNSAPDKSGLPSDRFSAERTGGSVSTLTIQRTQQEDSAVYLCASSGGSVRADTQYFGPGTRLTVL.

The chain recombines TRBV20-1 with TRBJ2-3; D is perhaps TRBD1 (6 bases). This CDR3 region has 15 residues. The V gene's germline CDR1 is DFQATT and CDR2 SNEGSKA (reference sequence). The V end lost 1 base, the J end lost 1 base, and 12 bases lay between the germline ends. CDR3 sequence reads: CSARVPAGGTDTQYF. CDR3 sequence (DNA): TGCAGTGCTAGAGTTCCGGCAGGGGGCACAGATACGCAGTATTTT.

The chain has TRBV23-1 and TRBJ2-5, with D maybe TRBD2 (5 bases). The J call is doubtful: the DNA matches TRBJ2-7 better. TRBV23-1 is known as an ORF, though its function is uncertain. This CDR3 contains 15 residues. CDR3 sequence (DNA): TGCGCCGGAATTGAGGACGGCGGGCAATCCTACGAGCAGTACTTC. Protein product: CAGIEDGGQSYEQYF.

This chain joins TRBV7-2 and TRBJ2-3; 7 bases align to TRBD2. Per germline, CDR1 SGHTA and CDR2 FQGNSA. The V segment lost 5 bases and the J segment 5 bases; nucleotides outside the gene matches: 7. CDR3 length: 14 residues. The CDR3 region has the DNA TGTGCCAGCAGCCCCGGACTAGATCGAGATACGCAGTATTTT. Protein product: CASSPGLDRDTQYF. Together with reference TRBV7-2 and TRBJ2-3, the CDR3 gives the full variable domain: GAGVSQSPSNKVTEKGKDVELRCDPISGHTALYWYRQSLGQGLEFLIYFQGNSAPDKSGLPSDRFSAERTGGSVSTLTIQRTQQEDSAVYLCASSPGLDRDTQYFGPGTRLTVL.

The chain carries TRBV12-5 and TRBJ1-1; D gene ambiguous. Germline-derived CDR1 and CDR2 are LGHNT and FRNRAP. Trimming pared 6 bases from V and 3 bases from J, leaving 11 bases between. The CDR3 runs 13 residues. As DNA, the CDR3 is TGTGCTAGTGGGGGATCGGGGTACACTGAAGCTTTCTTT. This translates into CASGGSGYTEAFF. Supplemented by reference TRBV12-5 and TRBJ1-1, the full variable domain reads DARVTQTPRHKVTEMGQEVTMRCQPILGHNTVFWYRQTMMQGLELLAYFRNRAPLDDSGMPKDRFSAEMPDATLATLKIQPSEPRDSAVYFCASGGSGYTEAFFGQGTRLTVV.

The chain recombines TRBV7-2 with TRBJ2-7; TRBD2 agrees at 11 bases. Germline assignment: CDR1 SGHTA and CDR2 FQGNSA. The CDR3 contains 17 residues. V shed 2 bases, J shed 3 bases, and the junction held 9 bases outside the gene matches. The CDR3 is CASSLLAGGYTGYEQYF. Written as DNA, the CDR3 is TGTGCCAGCAGCTTACTAGCGGGGGGCTATACGGGCTACGAGCAGTACTTC. Using reference TRBV7-2 and TRBJ2-7 for the parts outside the CDR3, the full variable domain is GAGVSQSPSNKVTEKGKDVELRCDPISGHTALYWYRQSLGQGLEFLIYFQGNSAPDKSGLPSDRFSAERTGGSVSTLTIQRTQQEDSAVYLCASSLLAGGYTGYEQYFGPGTRLTVT.

This clonotype turned up a few times. CDR3: CSASSTVVETQYF. The DNA of the CDR3 is TGCAGTGCTAGCAGTACGGTGGTAGAGACCCAGTACTTC. V and J are TRBV20-1 and TRBJ2-5; D uncertain. V shed 3 bases and J shed 4 bases, with 12 bases lying between them. Germline-derived CDR1 and CDR2 are DFQATT and SNEGSKA (reference sequence). This CDR3 is built from 13 residues.

The CDR3 here is CASSQIEGGRNEQFF. The DNA of the CDR3 is TGCGCCAGCAGCCAGATCGAGGGGGGTAGGAATGAGCAGTTCTTC. The rearrangement links TRBV5-1 to TRBJ2-1; D possibly matches TRBD1 or TRBD2 (6 bases each). Germline-derived CDR1 and CDR2 are SGHRS and YFSETQ. The CDR3 consists of 15 residues. Trimming left V 4 bases short and J 7 bases short, with 18 bases between.

V and J are TRBV25-1 and TRBJ2-1; 7 bases map to TRBD1. V shed 5 bases, J shed 8 bases, and the junction held 12 bases outside the gene matches. The CDR3 spans 15 residues. CDR1 is MGHDK, CDR2 SYGVNS, per germline. DNA for the CDR3: TGTGCCAGCAGTAAGAGGGGGCTGGGGATCCATGAGCAGTTCTTC. Translating it yields CASSKRGLGIHEQFF. The whole variable domain, filled in from reference TRBV25-1 and TRBJ2-1, reads EADIYQTPRYLVIGTGKKITLECSQTMGHDKMYWYQQDPGMELHLIHYSYGVNSTEKGDLSSESTVSRIRTEHFPLTLESARPSHTSQYLCASSKRGLGIHEQFFGPGTRLTVL.